The T cell receptor beta chain described here comes from a study of blood T cell repertoires in COVID-19. Study overall: Italy, Spain and the United States were the sources of the convalescent and acute COVID-19 samples. T cells, B-cell-depleted T cells, or PBMCs supplied cDNA or gDNA.

CDR1 and CDR2 from the germline V gene are LNHDA and SQIVND (reference sequence). CDR3 size: 15 residues. With 5 bases clipped from V and 3 bases from J, the junction kept 6 bases outside the gene matches. Seattle researchers signed up patients amid active infection and tracked them longitudinally. Assay used: immunoSEQ multiplex PCR; TCRdb lists only in-frame clones, some missing. The data show 200,000 to 300,000 clones, around nine tenths seen once. The sample taken for sequencing was peripheral blood. The receptor was isolated from an older woman with COVID-19, enrolled during active disease. The V gene is TRBV19, the J gene TRBJ1-4, with 7 positions matching TRBD1. The CDR3 coding sequence is TGTGCCAGTAGTGGGGCAACAGGGGCTAATGAAAAACTGTTTTTT. It translates to CASSGATGANEKLFF.